A single count supports the clone carrying this T cell receptor beta chain. Trimming cost V 0 bases and J 3 bases; bases outside gene matches: 9. Germline V CDR1 and CDR2: GTSNPN, SVGIG (reference sequence). This CDR3 spans 16 amino acids. This specimen comes from a study of blood T cell repertoires in COVID-19. Overall study: Acute and convalescent COVID-19 specimens originated in the United States, Italy and Spain. PBMCs, B-cell-depleted T cells, or T cells were the source of the cDNA or gDNA that made up the material.

Original analysis: Cell counts per sample came from amplifying reference gene primers. Here immunoSEQ multiplex PCR was the method, and the copy in TCRdb shows in-frame clones only, minus some. V and J calls plus clone size are reproduced from that table; the DNA served to infer D and trimming. The table has 290,000 or so clones, over 75% seen once; the top ten hold roughly 5.3%. Sequences were obtained from peripheral blood. The rearrangement uses TRBV30 and TRBJ2-3; 7 bases match TRBD1. The TCR sequence derives from a man in his fifties or sixties with active or convalescent COVID-19. The CDR3: CAWSVADRWWTDTQYF. The CDR3 DNA is TGTGCCTGGAGTGTTGCGGACAGGTGGTGGACAGATACGCAGTATTTT.